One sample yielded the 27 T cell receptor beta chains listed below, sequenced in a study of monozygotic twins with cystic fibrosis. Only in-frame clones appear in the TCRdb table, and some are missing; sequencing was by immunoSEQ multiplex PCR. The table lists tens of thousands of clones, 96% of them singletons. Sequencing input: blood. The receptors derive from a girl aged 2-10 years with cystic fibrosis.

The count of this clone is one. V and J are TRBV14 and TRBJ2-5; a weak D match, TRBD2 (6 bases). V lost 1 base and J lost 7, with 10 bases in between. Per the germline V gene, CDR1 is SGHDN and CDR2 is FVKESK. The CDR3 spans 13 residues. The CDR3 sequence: CASSQGGVTTQYF. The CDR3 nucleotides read TGTGCCAGCAGCCAAGGGGGGGTAACGACCCAGTACTTC.

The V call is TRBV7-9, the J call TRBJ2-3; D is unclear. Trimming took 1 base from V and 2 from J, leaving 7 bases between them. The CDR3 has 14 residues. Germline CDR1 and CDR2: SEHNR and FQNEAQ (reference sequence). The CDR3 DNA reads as TGTGCCAGCAGCTTAGGGCCCTACACAGATACGCAGTATTTT. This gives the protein CASSLGPYTDTQYF. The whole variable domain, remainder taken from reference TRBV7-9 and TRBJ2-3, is DTGVSQNPRHKITKRGQNVTFRCDPISEHNRLYWYRQTLGQGPEFLTYFQNEAQLEKSRLLSDRFSAERPKGSFSTLEIQRTEQGDSAMYLCASSLGPYTDTQYFGPGTRLTVL.

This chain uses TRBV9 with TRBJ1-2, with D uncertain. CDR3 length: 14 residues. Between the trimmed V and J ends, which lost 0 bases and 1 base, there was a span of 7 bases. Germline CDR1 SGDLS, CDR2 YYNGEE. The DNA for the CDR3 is TGTGCCAGCAGCGTAGGGCTCAGTAACTATGGCTACACCTTC. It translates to CASSVGLSNYGYTF.

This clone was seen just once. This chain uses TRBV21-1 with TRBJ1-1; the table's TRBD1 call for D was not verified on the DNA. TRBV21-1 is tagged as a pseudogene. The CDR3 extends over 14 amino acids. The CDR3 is CATKGGQASTEAFF. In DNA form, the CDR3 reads TGTGCCACTAAGGGGGGACAGGCGAGCACTGAAGCTTTCTTT.

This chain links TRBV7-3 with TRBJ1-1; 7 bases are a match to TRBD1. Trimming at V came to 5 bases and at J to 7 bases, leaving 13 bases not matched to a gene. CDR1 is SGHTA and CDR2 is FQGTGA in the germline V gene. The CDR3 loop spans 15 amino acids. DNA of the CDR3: TGTGCCAGCAGCCCACGGCCAGACAGGGAACTTGAAGCTTTCTTT. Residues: CASSPRPDRELEAFF.

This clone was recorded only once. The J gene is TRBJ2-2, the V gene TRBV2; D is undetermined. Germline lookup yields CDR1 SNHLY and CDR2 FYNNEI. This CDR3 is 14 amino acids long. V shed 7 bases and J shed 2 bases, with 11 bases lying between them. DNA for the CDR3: TGTGCCAGCATCAGAGCGAGAAACACCGGGGAGCTGTTTTTT. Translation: CASIRARNTGELFF.

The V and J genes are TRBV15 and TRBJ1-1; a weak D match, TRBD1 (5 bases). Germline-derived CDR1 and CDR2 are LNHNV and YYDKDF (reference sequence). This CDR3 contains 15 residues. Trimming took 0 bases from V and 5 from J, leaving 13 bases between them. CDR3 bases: TGTGCCACCAGCAGAGAACCCAGGGTCAGGACTGAAGCTTTCTTT. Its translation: CATSREPRVRTEAFF.

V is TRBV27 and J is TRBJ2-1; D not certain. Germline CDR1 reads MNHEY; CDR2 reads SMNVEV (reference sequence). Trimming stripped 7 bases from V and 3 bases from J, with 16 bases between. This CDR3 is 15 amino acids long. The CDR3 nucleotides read TGTGCCAGCAATGCCCCTGGCGGTATCTACAATGAGCAGTTCTTC. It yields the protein CASNAPGGIYNEQFF.

The CDR3 spells CASSPPGSTNYGYTF. DNA of the CDR3: TGTGCCAGCTCACCACCCGGCAGCACTAACTATGGCTACACCTTC. The chain carries TRBV18 and TRBJ1-2; no clear D. Germline loops: CDR1 KGHSH, CDR2 LQKENI. This CDR3 spans 15 amino acids. Between the trimmed V and J ends, which lost 0 bases and 0 bases, there was a span of 8 bases. The entire variable domain, with the rest obtained from reference TRBV18 and TRBJ1-2, is as follows: NAGVMQNPRHLVRRRGQEARLRCSPMKGHSHVYWYRQLPEEGLKFMVYLQKENIIDESGMPKERFSAEFPKEGPSILRIQQVVRGDSAAYFCASSPPGSTNYGYTFGSGTRLTVV.

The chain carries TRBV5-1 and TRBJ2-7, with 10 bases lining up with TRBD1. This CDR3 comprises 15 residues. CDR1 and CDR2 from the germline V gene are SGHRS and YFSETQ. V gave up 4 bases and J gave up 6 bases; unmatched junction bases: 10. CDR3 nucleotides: TGCGCCAGCAGCGATCCGGGACAGGGGTTCCTCGAGCAGTACTTC. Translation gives CASSDPGQGFLEQYF.

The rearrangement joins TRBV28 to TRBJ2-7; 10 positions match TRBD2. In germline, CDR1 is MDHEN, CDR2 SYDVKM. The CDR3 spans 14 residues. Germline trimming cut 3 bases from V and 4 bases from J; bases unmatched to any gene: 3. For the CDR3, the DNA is TGTGCCAGCAGTTTCTCGACTAGCGGGTACGAGCAGTACTTC. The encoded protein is CASSFSTSGYEQYF.

CDR3 region: CAWSVGTQETQYF. In DNA, the CDR3 is TGTGCCTGGAGTGTGGGCACCCAAGAGACCCAGTACTTC. The gene calls are TRBV30 and TRBJ2-5; D gene uncertain. V gave up 0 bases and J gave up 1 base, with 6 bases separating them. CDR1 is GTSNPN, CDR2 SVGIG, per germline (reference sequence). CDR3 length equals 13 residues.

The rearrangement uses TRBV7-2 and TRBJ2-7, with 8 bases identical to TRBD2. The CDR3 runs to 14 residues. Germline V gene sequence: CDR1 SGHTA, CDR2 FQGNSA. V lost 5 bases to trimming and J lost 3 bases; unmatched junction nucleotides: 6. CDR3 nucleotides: TGTGCCAGCAGCCGACTAGCGAGAAACTACGAGCAGTACTTC. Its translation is CASSRLARNYEQYF.

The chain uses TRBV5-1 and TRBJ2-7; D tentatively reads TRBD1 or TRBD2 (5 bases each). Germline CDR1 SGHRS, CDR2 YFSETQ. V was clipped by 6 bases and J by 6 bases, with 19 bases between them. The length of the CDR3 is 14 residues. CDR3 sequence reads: CASNGDPGLREQYF. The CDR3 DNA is TGCGCCAGCAACGGGGACCCCGGGCTGCGCGAGCAGTACTTC.

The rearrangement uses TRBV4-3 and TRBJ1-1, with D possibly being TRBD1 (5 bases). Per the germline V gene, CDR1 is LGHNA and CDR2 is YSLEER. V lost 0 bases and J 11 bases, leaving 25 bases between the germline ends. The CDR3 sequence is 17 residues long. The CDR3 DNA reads TGCGCCAGCAGCCAAGATAGTCCTCCCGCGGGGGGAAAGGAGGCTTTCTTT. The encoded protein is CASSQDSPPAGGKEAFF.

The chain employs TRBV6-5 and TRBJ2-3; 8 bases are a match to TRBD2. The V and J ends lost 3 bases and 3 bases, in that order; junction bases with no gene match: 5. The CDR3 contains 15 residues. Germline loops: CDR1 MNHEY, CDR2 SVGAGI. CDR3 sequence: CASSYRGLVTDTQYF. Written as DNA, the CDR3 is TGTGCCAGCAGTTATCGGGGACTAGTGACAGATACGCAGTATTTT.

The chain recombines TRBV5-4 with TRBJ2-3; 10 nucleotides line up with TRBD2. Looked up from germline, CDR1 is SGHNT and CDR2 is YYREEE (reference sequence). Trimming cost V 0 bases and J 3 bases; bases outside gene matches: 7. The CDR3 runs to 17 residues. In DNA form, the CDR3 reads TGTGCCAGCAGCTTGGGGCTAGCGGGAGTAGTAACAGATACGCAGTATTTT. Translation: CASSLGLAGVVTDTQYF. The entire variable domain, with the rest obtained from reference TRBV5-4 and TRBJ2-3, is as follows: ETGVTQSPTHLIKTRGQQVTLRCSSQSGHNTVSWYQQALGQGPQFIFQYYREEENGRGNFPPRFSGLQFPNYSSELNVNALELDDSALYLCASSLGLAGVVTDTQYFGPGTRLTVL.

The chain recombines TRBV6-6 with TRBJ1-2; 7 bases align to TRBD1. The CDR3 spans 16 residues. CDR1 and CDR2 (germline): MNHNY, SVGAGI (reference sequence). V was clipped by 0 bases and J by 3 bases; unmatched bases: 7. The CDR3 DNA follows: TGTGCCAGCAGTTACTCGGTCGGGACAGATCACTATGGCTACACCTTC. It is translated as CASSYSVGTDHYGYTF.

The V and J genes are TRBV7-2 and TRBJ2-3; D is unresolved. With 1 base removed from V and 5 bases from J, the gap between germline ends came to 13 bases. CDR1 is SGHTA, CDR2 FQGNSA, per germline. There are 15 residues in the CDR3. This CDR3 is CASSLDRYSEDTQYF. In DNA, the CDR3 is TGTGCCAGCAGCTTAGATCGTTACAGCGAAGATACGCAGTATTTT.

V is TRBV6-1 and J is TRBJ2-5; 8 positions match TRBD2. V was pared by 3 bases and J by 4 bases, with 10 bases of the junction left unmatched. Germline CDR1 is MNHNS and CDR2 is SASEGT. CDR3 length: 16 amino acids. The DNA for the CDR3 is TGTGCCAGCAGTGATTCAGCGGGAGCGGGGTCAGAGACCCAGTACTTC. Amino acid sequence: CASSDSAGAGSETQYF.

This CDR3 is CASSVGPLSHEQYF. The DNA of the CDR3 is TGTGCCAGCAGCGTGGGGCCTCTGTCACACGAGCAGTACTTC. This sequence joins TRBV9 and TRBJ2-7; a weak D match, TRBD1 (5 bases). Germline CDR1 SGDLS, CDR2 YYNGEE. The CDR3 spans 14 residues. The germline V and J ends were trimmed by 2 bases and 5 bases, with 14 bases remaining between them.

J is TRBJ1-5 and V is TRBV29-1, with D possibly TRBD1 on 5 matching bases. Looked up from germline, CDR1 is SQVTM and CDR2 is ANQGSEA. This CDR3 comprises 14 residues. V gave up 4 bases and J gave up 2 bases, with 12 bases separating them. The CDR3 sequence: CSVGSGFGNQPQHF. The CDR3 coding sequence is TGCAGCGTTGGTTCAGGGTTTGGCAATCAGCCCCAGCATTTT.

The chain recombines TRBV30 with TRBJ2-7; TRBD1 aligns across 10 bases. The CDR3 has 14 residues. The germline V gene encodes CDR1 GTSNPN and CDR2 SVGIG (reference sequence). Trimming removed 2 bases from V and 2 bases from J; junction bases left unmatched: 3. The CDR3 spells CAWSLGTGAYEQYF. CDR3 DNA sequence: TGTGCCTGGAGTTTGGGGACAGGGGCCTACGAGCAGTACTTC.

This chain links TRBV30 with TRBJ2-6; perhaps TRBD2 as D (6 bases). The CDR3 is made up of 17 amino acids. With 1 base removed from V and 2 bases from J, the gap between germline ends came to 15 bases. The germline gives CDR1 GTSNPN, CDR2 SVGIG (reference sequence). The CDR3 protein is CAWSAIGGLTGANVLTF. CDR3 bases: TGTGCCTGGAGTGCCATTGGGGGGTTGACTGGGGCCAACGTCCTGACTTTC.

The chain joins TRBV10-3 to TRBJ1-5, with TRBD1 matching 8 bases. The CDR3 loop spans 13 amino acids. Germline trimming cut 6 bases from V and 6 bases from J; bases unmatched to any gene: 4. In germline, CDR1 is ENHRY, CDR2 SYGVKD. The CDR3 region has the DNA TGTGCCATCAGACAGGGGGACGGTCAGCCCCAGCATTTT. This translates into CAIRQGDGQPQHF.

CDR3 sequence: CASSPIPGQGTYQETQYF. Written as DNA, the CDR3 is TGTGCCAGCTCACCCATTCCGGGACAGGGCACATACCAAGAGACCCAGTACTTC. The chain uses TRBV18 and TRBJ2-5; TRBD1 aligns across 9 bases. There are 18 residues in the CDR3. V was clipped by 3 bases and J by 0 bases; unmatched bases: 11. CDR1 KGHSH and CDR2 LQKENI come from the germline V gene.

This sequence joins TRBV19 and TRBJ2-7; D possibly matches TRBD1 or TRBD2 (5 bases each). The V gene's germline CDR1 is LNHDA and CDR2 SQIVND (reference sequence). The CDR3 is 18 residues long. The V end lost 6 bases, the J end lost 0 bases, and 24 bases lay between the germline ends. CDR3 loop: CASSIQARTGTSSYEQYF. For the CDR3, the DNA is TGTGCCAGTAGCATCCAAGCGAGGACCGGGACGAGCTCCTACGAGCAGTACTTC.